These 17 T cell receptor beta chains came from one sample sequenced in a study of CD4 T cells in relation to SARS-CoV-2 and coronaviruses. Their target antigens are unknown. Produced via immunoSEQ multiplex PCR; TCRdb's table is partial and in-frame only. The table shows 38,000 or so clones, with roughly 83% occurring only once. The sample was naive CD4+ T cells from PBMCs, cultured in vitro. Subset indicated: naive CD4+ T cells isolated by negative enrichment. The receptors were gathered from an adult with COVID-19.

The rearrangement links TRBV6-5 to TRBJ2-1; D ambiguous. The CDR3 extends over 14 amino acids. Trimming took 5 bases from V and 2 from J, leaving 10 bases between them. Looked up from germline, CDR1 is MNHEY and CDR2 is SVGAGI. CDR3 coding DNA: TGTGCCAGCAGTCCACCCGGCACCTACAATGAGCAGTTCTTC. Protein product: CASSPPGTYNEQFF.

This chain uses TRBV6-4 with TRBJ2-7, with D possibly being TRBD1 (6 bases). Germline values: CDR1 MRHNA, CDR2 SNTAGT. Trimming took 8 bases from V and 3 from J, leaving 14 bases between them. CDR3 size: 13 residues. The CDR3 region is CASSDRDLYEQYF. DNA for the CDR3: TGTGCCAGCTCGGACAGAGATCTCTACGAGCAGTACTTC.

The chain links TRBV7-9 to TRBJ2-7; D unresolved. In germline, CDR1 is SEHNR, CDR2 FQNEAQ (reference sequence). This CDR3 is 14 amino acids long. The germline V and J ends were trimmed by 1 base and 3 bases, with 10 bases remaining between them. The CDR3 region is CASSLGTDLYEQYF. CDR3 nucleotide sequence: TGTGCCAGCAGCTTAGGTACGGATCTCTACGAGCAGTACTTC.

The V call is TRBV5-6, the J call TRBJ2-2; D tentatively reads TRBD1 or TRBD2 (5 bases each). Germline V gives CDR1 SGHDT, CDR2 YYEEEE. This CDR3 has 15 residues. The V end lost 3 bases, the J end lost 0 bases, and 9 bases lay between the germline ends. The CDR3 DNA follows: TGTGCCAGCAGCTCCGGGACCGCGAACACCGGGGAGCTGTTTTTT. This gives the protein CASSSGTANTGELFF.

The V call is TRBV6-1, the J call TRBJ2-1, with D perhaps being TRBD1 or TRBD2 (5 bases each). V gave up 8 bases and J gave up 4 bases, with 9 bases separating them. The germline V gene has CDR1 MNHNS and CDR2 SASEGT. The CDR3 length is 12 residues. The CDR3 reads CASGGEYNEQFF. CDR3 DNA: TGTGCCAGCGGGGGAGAATACAATGAGCAGTTCTTC.

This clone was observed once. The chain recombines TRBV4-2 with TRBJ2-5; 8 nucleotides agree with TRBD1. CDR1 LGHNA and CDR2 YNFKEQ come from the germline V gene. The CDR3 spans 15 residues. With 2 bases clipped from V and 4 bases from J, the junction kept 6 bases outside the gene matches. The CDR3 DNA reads TGTGCCAGCAGCCAACTGGACAGGGAGCGAGAGACCCAGTACTTC. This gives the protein CASSQLDRERETQYF.

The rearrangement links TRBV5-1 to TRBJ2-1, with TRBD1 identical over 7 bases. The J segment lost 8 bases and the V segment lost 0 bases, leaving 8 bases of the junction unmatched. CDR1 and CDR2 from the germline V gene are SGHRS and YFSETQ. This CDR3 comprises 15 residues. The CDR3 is CASSLGGSRGYEQFF. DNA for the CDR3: TGCGCCAGCAGCTTGGGAGGGTCCAGGGGGTATGAGCAGTTCTTC.

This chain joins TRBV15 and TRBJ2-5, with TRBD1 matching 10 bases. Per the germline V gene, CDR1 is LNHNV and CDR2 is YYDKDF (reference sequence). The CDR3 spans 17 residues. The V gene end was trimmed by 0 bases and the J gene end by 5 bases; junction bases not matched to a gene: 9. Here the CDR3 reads CATSRDGSGTGAETQYF. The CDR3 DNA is TGTGCCACCAGCAGAGATGGCTCTGGGACAGGGGCGGAGACCCAGTACTTC.

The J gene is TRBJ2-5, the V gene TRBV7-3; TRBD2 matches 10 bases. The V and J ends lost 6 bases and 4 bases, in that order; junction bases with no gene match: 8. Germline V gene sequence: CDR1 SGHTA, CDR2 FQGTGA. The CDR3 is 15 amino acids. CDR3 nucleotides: TGTGCCAGCAGTTCGACGGGACTAGCGATAGAGACCCAGTACTTC. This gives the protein CASSSTGLAIETQYF.

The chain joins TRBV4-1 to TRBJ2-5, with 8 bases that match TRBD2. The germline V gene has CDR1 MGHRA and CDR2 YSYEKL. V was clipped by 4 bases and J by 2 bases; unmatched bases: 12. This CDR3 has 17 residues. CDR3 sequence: CASSPQGLAGSQETQYF. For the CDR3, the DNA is TGCGCCAGCAGCCCTCAGGGGCTAGCGGGTTCTCAAGAGACCCAGTACTTC.

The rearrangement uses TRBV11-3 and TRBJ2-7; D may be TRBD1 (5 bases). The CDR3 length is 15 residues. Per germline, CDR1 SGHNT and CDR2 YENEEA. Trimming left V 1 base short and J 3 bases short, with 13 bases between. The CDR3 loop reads CASSLVERTIYEQYF. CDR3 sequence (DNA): TGTGCCAGCAGCTTAGTTGAACGGACAATCTACGAGCAGTACTTC.

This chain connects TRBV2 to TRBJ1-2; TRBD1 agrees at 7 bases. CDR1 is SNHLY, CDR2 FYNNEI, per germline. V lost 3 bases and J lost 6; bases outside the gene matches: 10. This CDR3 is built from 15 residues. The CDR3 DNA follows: TGTGCCAGCAGTGAGATCATAGGACAGGTTGATGGCTACACCTTC. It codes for CASSEIIGQVDGYTF.

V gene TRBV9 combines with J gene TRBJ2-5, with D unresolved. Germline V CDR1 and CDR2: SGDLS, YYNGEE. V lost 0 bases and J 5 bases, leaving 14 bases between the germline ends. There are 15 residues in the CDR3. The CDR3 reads CASSVAGAPGETQYF. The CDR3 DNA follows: TGTGCCAGCAGCGTAGCAGGCGCCCCGGGTGAGACCCAGTACTTC. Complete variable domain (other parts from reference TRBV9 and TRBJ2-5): DSGVTQTPKHLITATGQRVTLRCSPRSGDLSVYWYQQSLDQGLQFLIQYYNGEERAKGNILERFSAQQFPDLHSELNLSSLELGDSALYFCASSVAGAPGETQYFGPGTRLLVL.

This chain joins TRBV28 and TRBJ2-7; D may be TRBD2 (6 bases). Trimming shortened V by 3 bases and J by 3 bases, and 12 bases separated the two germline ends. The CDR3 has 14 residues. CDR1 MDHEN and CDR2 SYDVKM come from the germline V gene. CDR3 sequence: CASSFRDFDYEQYF. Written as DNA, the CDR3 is TGTGCCAGCAGTTTCCGGGACTTTGACTACGAGCAGTACTTC.

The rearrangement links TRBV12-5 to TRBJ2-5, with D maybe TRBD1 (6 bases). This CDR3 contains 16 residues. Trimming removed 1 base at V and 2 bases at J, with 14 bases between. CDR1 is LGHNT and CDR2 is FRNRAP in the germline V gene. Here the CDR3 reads CASGLGQGSWQETQYF. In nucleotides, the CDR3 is TGTGCTAGTGGTTTGGGGCAGGGGTCGTGGCAAGAGACCCAGTACTTC.

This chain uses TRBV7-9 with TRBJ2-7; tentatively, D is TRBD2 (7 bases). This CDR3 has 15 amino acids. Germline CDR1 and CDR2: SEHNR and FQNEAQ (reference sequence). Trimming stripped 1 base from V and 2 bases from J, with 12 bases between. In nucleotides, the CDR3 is TGTGCCAGCAGCTTAGAGGCGGGGGCGACCTACGAGCAGTACTTC. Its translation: CASSLEAGATYEQYF.

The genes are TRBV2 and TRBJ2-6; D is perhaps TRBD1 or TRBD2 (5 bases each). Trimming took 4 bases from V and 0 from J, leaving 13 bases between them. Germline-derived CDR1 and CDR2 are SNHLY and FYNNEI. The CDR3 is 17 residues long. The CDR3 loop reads CASSVGDTFSGANVLTF. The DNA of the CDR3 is TGTGCCAGCAGTGTGGGGGATACGTTCTCTGGGGCCAACGTCCTGACTTTC.